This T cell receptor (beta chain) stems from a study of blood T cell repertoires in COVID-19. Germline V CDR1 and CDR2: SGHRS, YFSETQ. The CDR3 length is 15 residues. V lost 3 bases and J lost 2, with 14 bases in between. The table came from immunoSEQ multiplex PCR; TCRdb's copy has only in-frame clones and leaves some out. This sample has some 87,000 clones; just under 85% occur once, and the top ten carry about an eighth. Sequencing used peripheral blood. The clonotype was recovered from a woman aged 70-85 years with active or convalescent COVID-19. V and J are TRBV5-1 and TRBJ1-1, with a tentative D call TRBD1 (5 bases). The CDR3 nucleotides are TGCGCCAGCAGCTACTCAGGGAGGGGAAACACTGAAGCTTTCTTT. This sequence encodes CASSYSGRGNTEAFF.